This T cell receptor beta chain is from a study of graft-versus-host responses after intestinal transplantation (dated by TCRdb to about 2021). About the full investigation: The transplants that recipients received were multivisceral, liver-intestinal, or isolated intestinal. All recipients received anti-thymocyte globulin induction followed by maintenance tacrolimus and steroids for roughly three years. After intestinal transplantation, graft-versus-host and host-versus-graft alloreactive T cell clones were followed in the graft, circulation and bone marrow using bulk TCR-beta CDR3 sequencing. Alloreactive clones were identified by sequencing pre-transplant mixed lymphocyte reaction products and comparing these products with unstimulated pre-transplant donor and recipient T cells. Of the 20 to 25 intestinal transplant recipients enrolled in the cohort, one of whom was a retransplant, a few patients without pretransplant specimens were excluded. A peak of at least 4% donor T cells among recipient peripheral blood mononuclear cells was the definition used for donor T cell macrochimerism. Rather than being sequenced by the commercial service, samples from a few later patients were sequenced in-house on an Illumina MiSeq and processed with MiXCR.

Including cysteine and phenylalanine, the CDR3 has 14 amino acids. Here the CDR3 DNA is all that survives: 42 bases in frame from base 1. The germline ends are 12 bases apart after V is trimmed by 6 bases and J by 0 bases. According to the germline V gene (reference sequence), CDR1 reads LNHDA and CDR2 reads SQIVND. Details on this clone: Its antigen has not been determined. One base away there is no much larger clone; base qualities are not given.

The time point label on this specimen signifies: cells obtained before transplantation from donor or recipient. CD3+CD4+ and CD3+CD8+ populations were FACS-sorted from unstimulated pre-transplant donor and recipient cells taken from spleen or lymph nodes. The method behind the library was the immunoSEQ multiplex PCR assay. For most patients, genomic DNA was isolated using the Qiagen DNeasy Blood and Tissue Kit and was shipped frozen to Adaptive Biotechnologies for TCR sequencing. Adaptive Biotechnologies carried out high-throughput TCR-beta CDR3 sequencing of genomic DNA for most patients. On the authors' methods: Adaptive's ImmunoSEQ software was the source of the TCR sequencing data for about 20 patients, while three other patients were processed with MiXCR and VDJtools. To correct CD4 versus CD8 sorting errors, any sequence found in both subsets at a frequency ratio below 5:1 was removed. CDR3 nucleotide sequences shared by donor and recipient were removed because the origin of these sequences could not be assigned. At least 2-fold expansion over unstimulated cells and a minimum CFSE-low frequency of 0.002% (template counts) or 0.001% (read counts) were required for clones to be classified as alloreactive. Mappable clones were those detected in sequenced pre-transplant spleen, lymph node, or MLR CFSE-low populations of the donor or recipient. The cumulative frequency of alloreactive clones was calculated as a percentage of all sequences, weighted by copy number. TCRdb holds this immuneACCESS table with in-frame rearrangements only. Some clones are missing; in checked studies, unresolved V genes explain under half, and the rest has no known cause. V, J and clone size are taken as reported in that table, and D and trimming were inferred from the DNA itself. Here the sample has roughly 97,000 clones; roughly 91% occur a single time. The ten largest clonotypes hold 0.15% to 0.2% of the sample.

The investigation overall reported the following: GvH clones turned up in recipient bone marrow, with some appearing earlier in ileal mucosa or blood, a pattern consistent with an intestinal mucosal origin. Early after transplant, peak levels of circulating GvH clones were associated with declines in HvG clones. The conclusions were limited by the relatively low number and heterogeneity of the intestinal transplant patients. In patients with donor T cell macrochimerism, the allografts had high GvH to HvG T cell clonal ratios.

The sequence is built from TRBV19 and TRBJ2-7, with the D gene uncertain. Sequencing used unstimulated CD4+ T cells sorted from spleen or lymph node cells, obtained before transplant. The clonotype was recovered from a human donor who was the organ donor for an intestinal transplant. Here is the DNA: TGTGCCAGTAGAAGACACCCGCACTCCTACGAGCAGTACTTC. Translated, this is CASRRHPHSYEQYF.